This TCR beta chain is from a study of blood T cell repertoires in COVID-19. Study as a whole: The origin of the acute and convalescent COVID-19 samples was the United States, Italy and Spain.

This clone was observed once. The protocol was immunoSEQ multiplex PCR, while the TCRdb copy is restricted to in-frame clones and leaves out a portion. The table has around 260,000 clones, 65% to 90% seen once. The CDR3 is made up of 16 amino acids. Trimming took 3 bases from V and 8 from J, leaving 19 bases between them. CDR1 and CDR2 from the germline V gene are KGHSH and LQKENI. The TCR was taken from a human donor in a cohort sampled during active COVID-19. Sequencing was done on a sample of peripheral blood. The chain uses TRBV18 and TRBJ1-4; no reliable D call. CDR3 bases: TGTGCCAGCTCACCTTCGAGTTTTGGGTCCGGGGAAAAACTGTTTTTT. This sequence encodes CASSPSSFGSGEKLFF. The full variable domain, in which reference TRBV18 and TRBJ1-4 provide the parts outside the CDR3, is NAGVMQNPRHLVRRRGQEARLRCSPMKGHSHVYWYRQLPEEGLKFMVYLQKENIIDESGMPKERFSAEFPKEGPSILRIQQVVRGDSAAYFCASSPSSFGSGEKLFFGSGTQLSVL.